This T cell receptor beta chain was obtained from a study of T-cell memory formation after mild COVID-19. Study context: The two donors had largely donor-specific TCR clusters.

Researchers used 5'RACE with constant-segment primers to make TCR alpha and TCR beta cDNA libraries that carry sample barcodes and UMIs. TCRdb recomputed calls from the 5' RACE reads with MiXCR, one row per CDR3 protein. The sample lists some 330,000 distinct CDR3 sequences, around 20% occurring once. From germline, CDR1 is SGHTA and CDR2 FQGNSA. With 7 bases removed from V and 6 bases from J, the gap between germline ends came to 15 bases. CDR3 length: 13 residues. This sequence was found in an adult woman who had mild COVID-19 (a few samples of this study predate the infection). Cell type and time point are not known. Sequenced sample: PBMCs or a T cell subset sorted from them (not recorded which). The chain employs TRBV7-2 and TRBJ1-2; no clear D. CDR3 sequence: CASTPPGGNGYTF. The CDR3 nucleotides are TGTGCCAGCACCCCCCCGGGAGGGAATGGCTACACCTTC.